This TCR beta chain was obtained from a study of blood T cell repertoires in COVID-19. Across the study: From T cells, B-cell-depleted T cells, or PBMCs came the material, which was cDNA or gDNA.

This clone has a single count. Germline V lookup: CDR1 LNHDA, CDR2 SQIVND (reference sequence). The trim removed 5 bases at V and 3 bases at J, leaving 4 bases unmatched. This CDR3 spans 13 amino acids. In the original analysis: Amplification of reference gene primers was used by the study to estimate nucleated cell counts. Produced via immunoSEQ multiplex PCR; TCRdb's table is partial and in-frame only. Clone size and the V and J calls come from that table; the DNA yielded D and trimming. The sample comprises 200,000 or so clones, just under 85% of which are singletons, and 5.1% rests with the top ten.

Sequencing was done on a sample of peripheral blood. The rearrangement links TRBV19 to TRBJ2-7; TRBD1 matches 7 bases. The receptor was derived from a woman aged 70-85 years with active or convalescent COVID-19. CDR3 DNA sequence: TGTGCCAGTAGTTCGTCAGGGGGCTACGAGCAGTACTTC. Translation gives CASSSSGGYEQYF.